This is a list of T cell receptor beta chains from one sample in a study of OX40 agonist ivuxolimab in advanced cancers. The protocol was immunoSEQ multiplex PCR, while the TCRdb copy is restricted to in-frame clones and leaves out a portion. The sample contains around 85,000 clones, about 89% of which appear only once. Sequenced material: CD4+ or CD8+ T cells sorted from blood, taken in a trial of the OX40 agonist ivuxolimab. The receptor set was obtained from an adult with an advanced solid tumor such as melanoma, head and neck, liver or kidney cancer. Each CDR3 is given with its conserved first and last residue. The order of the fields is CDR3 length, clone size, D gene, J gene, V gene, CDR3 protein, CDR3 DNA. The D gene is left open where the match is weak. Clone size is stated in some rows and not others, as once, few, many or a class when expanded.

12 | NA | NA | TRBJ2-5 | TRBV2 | CASSEAVETQYF | TGTGCCAGCAGTGAAGCTGTGGAGACCCAGTACTTC
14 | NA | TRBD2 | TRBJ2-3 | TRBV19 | CASSPSGIGDTQYF | TGTGCCAGTAGTCCCAGCGGGATCGGAGATACGCAGTATTTT
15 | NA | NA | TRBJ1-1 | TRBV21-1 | CASSIHRDMYTEAFF | TGTGCCAGCAGCATCCACAGGGATATGTACACTGAAGCTTTCTTT
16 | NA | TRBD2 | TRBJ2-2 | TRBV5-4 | CASSPGGLAGIGELFF | TGTGCCAGCAGCCCGGGGGGACTAGCGGGTATCGGGGAGCTGTTTTTT
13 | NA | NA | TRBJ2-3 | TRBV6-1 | CASSEGTRDTQYF | TGTGCCAGCAGTGAAGGCACCCGAGATACGCAGTATTTT
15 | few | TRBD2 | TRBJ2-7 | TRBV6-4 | CATSSQREFVYEQYF | TGTGCCACCAGCTCCCAGCGGGAGTTTGTCTACGAGCAGTACTTC
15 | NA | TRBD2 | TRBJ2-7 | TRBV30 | CAWSVGSGRNYEQYF | TGTGCCTGGAGTGTAGGTAGCGGGAGGAACTACGAGCAGTACTTC
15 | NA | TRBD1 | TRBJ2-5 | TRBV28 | CASRPSSTGKKTQYF | TGTGCCAGCAGACCTTCTTCGACAGGGAAAAAGACCCAGTACTTC
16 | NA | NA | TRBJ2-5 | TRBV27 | CASRTLIRDNQETQYF | TGTGCCAGCAGGACATTGATCCGGGACAACCAAGAGACCCAGTACTTC
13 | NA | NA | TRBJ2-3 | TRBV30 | CAWSRDTTDTQYF | TGTGCCTGGAGTAGGGACACCACAGATACGCAGTATTTT
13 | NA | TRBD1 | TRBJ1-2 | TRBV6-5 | CASSPQGYYGYTF | TGTGCCAGCAGTCCACAGGGGTACTATGGCTACACCTTC
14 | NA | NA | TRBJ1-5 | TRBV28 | CASSYLDSNQPQHF | TGTGCCAGCAGTTATCTGGATAGCAATCAGCCCCAGCATTTT
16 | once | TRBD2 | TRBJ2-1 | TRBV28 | CASSPGGTSGFNEQFF | TGTGCCAGCAGTCCAGGAGGGACTAGCGGGTTCAATGAGCAGTTCTTC
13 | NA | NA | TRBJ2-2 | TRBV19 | CASSPRNTGELFF | TGTGCCAGTAGTCCCAGGAACACCGGGGAGCTGTTTTTT
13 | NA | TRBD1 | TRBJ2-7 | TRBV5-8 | CASSTQGSYEQYF | TGTGCCAGCAGCACACAGGGGTCCTACGAGCAGTACTTC
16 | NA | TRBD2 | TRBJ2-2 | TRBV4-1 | CASSRTSGSNTGELFF | TGCGCCAGCAGTCGGACTAGCGGGTCGAACACCGGGGAGCTGTTTTTT
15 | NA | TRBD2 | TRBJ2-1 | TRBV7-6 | CASSLSAGGLSEQFF | TGTGCCAGCAGCTTATCAGCGGGAGGGCTGAGTGAGCAGTTCTTC
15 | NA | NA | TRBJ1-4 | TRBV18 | CASSPLQAEVEKLFF | TGTGCCAGCTCACCACTCCAGGCTGAGGTTGAAAAACTGTTTTTT
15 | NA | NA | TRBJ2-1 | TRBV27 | CASSQGEESYNEQFF | TGTGCCAGCAGCCAGGGGGAGGAGTCCTACAATGAGCAGTTCTTC
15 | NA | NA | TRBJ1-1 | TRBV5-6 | CASNLGSTVNTEAFF | TGTGCCAGCAACTTGGGTTCCACGGTGAACACTGAAGCTTTCTTT
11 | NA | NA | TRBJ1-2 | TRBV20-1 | CSARGPGGYTF | TGCAGTGCTAGGGGACCCGGTGGCTACACCTTC
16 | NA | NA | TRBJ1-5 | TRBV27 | CASSGGKRGNNQPQHF | TGTGCCAGCAGCGGGGGGAAACGAGGGAACAATCAGCCCCAGCATTTT
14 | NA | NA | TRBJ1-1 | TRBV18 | CASSPQGSDTEAFF | TGTGCCAGCTCACCACAGGGTTCAGACACTGAAGCTTTCTTT
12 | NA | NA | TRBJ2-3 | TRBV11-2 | CASSRGMDTQYF | TGTGCCAGCAGCAGGGGGATGGATACGCAGTATTTT
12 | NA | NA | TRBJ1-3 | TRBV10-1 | CASRGSGNTIYF | TGCGCCAGCCGAGGCTCTGGAAACACCATATATTTT
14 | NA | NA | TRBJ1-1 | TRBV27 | CASRSPGHSFEAFF | TGTGCCAGCAGATCCCCGGGACACTCCTTTGAAGCTTTCTTT
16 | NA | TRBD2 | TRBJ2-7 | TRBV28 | CASSLRLAGGFYEQYF | TGTGCCAGCAGTTTAAGACTAGCGGGAGGCTTCTATGAGCAGTACTTC
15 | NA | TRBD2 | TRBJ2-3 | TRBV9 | CASSGVGRTTDTQYF | TGTGCCAGCAGCGGGGTCGGGAGGACCACAGATACGCAGTATTTT
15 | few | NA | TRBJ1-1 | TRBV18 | CASSPPRGLNTEAFF | TGTGCCAGCTCACCCCCCCGGGGTCTGAACACTGAAGCTTTCTTT
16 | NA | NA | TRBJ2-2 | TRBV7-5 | CARSDLLAGVIGELFF | TGTGCCAGAAGCGACCTGTTAGCGGGAGTTATCGGGGAGCTGTTTTTT
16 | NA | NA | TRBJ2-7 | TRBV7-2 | CASSLPGRRSSDEQYF | TGTGCCAGCAGCCTCCCGGGCAGAAGATCCTCCGACGAGCAGTACTTC
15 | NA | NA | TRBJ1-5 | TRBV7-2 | CASSPVSSSNQPQHF | TGTGCCAGCAGCCCCGTTTCCTCTAGCAATCAGCCCCAGCATTTT
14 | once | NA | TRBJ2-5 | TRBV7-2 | CASSEGTGQETQYF | TGTGCCAGCAGCGAAGGGACTGGCCAAGAGACCCAGTACTTC
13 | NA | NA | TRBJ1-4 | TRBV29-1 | CSVGASSNEKLFF | TGCAGCGTTGGGGCCAGCTCTAATGAAAAACTGTTTTTT
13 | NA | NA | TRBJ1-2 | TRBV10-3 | CATQQTVDYGYTF | TGTGCAACCCAGCAGACGGTAGACTATGGCTACACCTTC
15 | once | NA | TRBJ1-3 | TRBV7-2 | CASSLGGSSGNTIYF | TGTGCCAGCAGCTTGGGAGGGAGCTCTGGAAACACCATATATTTT
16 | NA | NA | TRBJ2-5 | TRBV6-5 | CASSYSKISLGETQYF | TGTGCCAGCAGTTACTCGAAAATTTCACTGGGGGAGACCCAGTACTTC
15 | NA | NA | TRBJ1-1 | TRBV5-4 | CASSPQRGGNTEAFF | TGTGCCAGCAGCCCGCAGCGGGGGGGGAACACTGAAGCTTTCTTT
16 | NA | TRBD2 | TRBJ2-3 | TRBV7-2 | CASSSGLAGAADTQYF | TGTGCCAGCAGCTCGGGACTAGCGGGAGCGGCAGATACGCAGTATTTT
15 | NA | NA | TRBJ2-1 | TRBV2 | CASSEMPSSYNEQFF | TGTGCCAGCAGTGAAATGCCCAGCTCCTACAATGAGCAGTTCTTC
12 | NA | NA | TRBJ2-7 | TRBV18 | CASSEYVGEQYF | TGTGCCAGCTCAGAGTATGTCGGCGAGCAGTACTTC
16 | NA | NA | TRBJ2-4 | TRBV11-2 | CASSPVGTIAKNIQYF | TGTGCCAGCAGCCCCGTCGGGACAATAGCCAAAAACATTCAGTACTTC
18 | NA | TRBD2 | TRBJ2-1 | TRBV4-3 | CASSQEGLAGGYYNEQFF | TGCGCCAGCAGCCAAGAGGGACTAGCGGGAGGGTACTACAATGAGCAGTTCTTC
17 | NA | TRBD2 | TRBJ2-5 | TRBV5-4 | CASSLGLAGAYQETQYF | TGTGCCAGCAGCTTGGGGCTAGCGGGGGCGTACCAAGAGACCCAGTACTTC
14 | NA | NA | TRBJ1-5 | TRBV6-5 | CASSYGGTTQPQHF | TGTGCCAGCAGTTACGGTGGGACCACCCAGCCCCAGCATTTT
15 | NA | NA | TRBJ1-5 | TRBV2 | CASSEFLTGTQPQHF | TGTGCCAGCAGTGAATTTCTCACAGGGACTCAGCCCCAGCATTTT
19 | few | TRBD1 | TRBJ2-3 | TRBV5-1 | CASSLDIGQGLGSADTQYF | TGCGCCAGCAGCTTGGATATAGGACAGGGGTTAGGTTCGGCAGATACGCAGTATTTT
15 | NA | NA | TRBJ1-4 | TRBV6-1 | CASRWASATNEKLFF | TGTGCCAGCCGGTGGGCTTCTGCAACTAATGAAAAACTGTTTTTT
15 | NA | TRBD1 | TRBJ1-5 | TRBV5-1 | CASSWTGDSNQPQHF | TGCGCCAGCAGCTGGACAGGGGACAGCAATCAGCCCCAGCATTTT
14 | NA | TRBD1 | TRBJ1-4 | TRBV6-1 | CASSERDRDEKLFF | TGTGCCAGCAGTGAAAGGGACAGAGATGAAAAACTGTTTTTT
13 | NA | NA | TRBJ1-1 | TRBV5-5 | CASAATLNTEAFF | TGTGCCAGCGCGGCGACTTTGAACACTGAAGCTTTCTTT
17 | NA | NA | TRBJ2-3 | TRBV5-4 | CASSFLGASSARDTQYF | TGTGCCAGCAGCTTTCTCGGGGCCTCCTCCGCTCGGGATACGCAGTATTTT
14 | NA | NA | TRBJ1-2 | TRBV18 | CASSPTQGLGGYTF | TGTGCCAGCTCACCAACGCAGGGGCTGGGTGGCTACACCTTC
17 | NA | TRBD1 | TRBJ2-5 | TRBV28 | CASSSSGQGARRETQYF | TGTGCCAGCAGTTCATCGGGACAGGGGGCGCGTAGGGAGACCCAGTACTTC
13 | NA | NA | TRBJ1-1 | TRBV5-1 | CASSLQGLAEAFF | TGCGCCAGCAGCTTACAGGGCCTGGCTGAAGCTTTCTTT
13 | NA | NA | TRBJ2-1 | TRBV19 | CASSAQGDGRRFF | TGTGCCAGTAGTGCCCAAGGGGACGGCCGGCGCTTCTTC
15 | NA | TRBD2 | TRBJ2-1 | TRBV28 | CASSYEREHTYEQFF | TGTGCCAGCAGTTACGAGCGGGAGCATACCTATGAGCAGTTCTTC
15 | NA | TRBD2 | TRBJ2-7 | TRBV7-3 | CASAPTGGPTNEQYF | TGTGCCAGCGCGCCGACGGGGGGGCCTACGAACGAGCAGTACTTC
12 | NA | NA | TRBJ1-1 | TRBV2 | CASSGLGTEAFF | TGTGCCAGCAGTGGGTTGGGGACTGAAGCTTTCTTT